These 21 T cell receptor beta chains originate from one sample sequenced in a study of blood T cell repertoires in COVID-19. Data came from immunoSEQ multiplex PCR; TCRdb stores just in-frame clones and leaves some out. The sample has about 210,000 clones; 80% to 90% are singletons. Sequencing was performed on peripheral blood. Every receptor here comes from a man aged 45-65 years with active or convalescent COVID-19.

About this clone: Other nucleotide sequences from this sample produce the same CDR3. The CDR3 DNA is TGTGCCAGCAGCTTAGACGGTCGAAGCAATCAGCCCCAGCATTTT. Encoded protein: CASSLDGRSNQPQHF. The rearrangement joins TRBV11-2 to TRBJ1-5; D gene ambiguous. Trimming removed 0 bases from V and 1 base from J, with 7 bases in between. This CDR3 is 15 amino acids long. The germline gives CDR1 SGHAT, CDR2 FQNNGV.

V is TRBV5-1 and J is TRBJ2-7; D gene uncertain. V was trimmed by 2 bases and J by 3 bases, leaving 9 bases between them. The CDR3 runs 13 residues. Germline V gene lookup returns CDR1 SGHRS and CDR2 YFSETQ. CDR3 residues: CASSFSEFYEQYF. The CDR3 coding sequence is TGCGCCAGCAGCTTCTCAGAATTCTACGAGCAGTACTTC. The full variable domain, rest sourced from reference TRBV5-1 and TRBJ2-7, is KAGVTQTPRYLIKTRGQQVTLSCSPISGHRSVSWYQQTPGQGLQFLFEYFSETQRNKGNFPGRFSGRQFSNSRSEMNVSTLELGDSALYLCASSFSEFYEQYFGPGTRLTVT.

This chain connects TRBV5-1 to TRBJ2-5, with TRBD2 matching over 14 bases. Germline assignment: CDR1 SGHRS and CDR2 YFSETQ. J lost 3 bases, V lost 0 bases, and 4 bases had no gene match. The CDR3 runs 17 residues. The CDR3 loop reads CASSLGGTSGSEETQYF. The DNA for the CDR3 is TGCGCCAGCAGCTTGGGGGGGACTAGCGGGAGTGAAGAGACCCAGTACTTC.

The rearrangement links TRBV27 to TRBJ2-7, with TRBD1 identical over 9 bases. Germline CDR1 is MNHEY and CDR2 is SMNVEV (reference sequence). CDR3 length: 13 amino acids. J gave up 5 bases and V 3 bases, and 2 bases lay outside the gene matches. CDR3 loop: CASSFNRGHEQYF. CDR3 sequence (DNA): TGTGCCAGCAGTTTTAACAGGGGGCACGAGCAGTACTTC.

The V call is TRBV6-6, the J call TRBJ1-3, with D hard to call. Germline-derived CDR1 and CDR2 are MNHNY and SVGAGI (reference sequence). The CDR3 sequence is 13 residues long. Deletions cut 6 bases from V and 8 bases from J, with 14 bases between. As DNA, the CDR3 is TGTGCCAGCAGACGACCGATTGCAGACACCATATATTTT. The encoded protein is CASRRPIADTIYF.

This rearrangement joins TRBV6-1 to TRBJ1-5, with TRBD1 matching over 9 bases. V shed 4 bases and J 4 bases; nucleotides not matched to a gene: 14. The CDR3 is made up of 18 amino acids. Germline lookup yields CDR1 MNHNS and CDR2 SASEGT. The CDR3 region has the DNA TGTGCCAGCAGTGTGAACTACCCCGGTGGGACAGGGAATCAGCCCCAGCATTTT. It yields the protein CASSVNYPGGTGNQPQHF.

In this sample, this clone turned up once. The gene calls are TRBV9 and TRBJ1-6; no firm D call. The V gene's germline CDR1 is SGDLS and CDR2 YYNGEE. The CDR3 has 15 amino acids. V lost 0 bases and J lost 7, with 11 bases in between. The CDR3 spells CASSVAAGANSPLHF. The CDR3 DNA reads TGTGCCAGCAGCGTAGCGGCAGGTGCAAATTCACCCCTCCACTTT.

A single count supports this clone. The chain is built from TRBV5-6 and TRBJ2-5; 13 bases agree with TRBD2. The trim removed 2 bases at V and 0 bases at J, leaving 1 base unmatched. The CDR3 is made up of 16 amino acids. Germline lookup yields CDR1 SGHDT and CDR2 YYEEEE. This chain's CDR3 is CASSFGLAGDQETQYF. As DNA, the CDR3 is TGTGCCAGCAGCTTTGGACTAGCGGGGGACCAAGAGACCCAGTACTTC.

J is TRBJ1-6 and V is TRBV25-1, with D possibly being TRBD1 (6 bases). Trimming pared 6 bases from V and 3 bases from J, leaving 9 bases between. This CDR3 region has 14 residues. The V gene's germline CDR1 is MGHDK and CDR2 SYGVNS. The CDR3 is CASRSRGYNSPLHF. The CDR3 DNA sequence: TGTGCCAGCAGATCCAGGGGCTATAATTCACCCCTCCACTTT.

This clone was seen only a few times. J is TRBJ1-2 and V is TRBV18, with TRBD1 matching 7 bases. This CDR3 has 16 residues. The J segment lost 4 bases and the V segment lost 3 bases, leaving 11 bases of the junction unmatched. Germline V lookup: CDR1 KGHSH, CDR2 LQKENI. CDR3 coding DNA: TGTGCCAGCTCACCCCGACAGGGTAGGGGACCCTATGGCTACACCTTC. Translated: CASSPRQGRGPYGYTF.

The rearrangement joins TRBV18 to TRBJ2-5; 9 bases agree with TRBD1. The CDR3 extends over 15 amino acids. V lost 1 base to trimming and J lost 5 bases; unmatched junction nucleotides: 5. Germline CDR1 is KGHSH and CDR2 is LQKENI. For the CDR3, the DNA is TGTGCCAGCTCACCACAACAGGGGGCTCGGGAGACCCAGTACTTC. Translated, it gives CASSPQQGARETQYF.

This chain connects TRBV4-1 to TRBJ2-5; 13 bases map to TRBD2. The ends lost 3 bases at V and 5 bases at J; junction bases unmatched: 12. This CDR3 region has 18 residues. Looked up from germline, CDR1 is MGHRA and CDR2 is YSYEKL. This chain's CDR3 is CASSHPGLAGAGGETQYF. CDR3 DNA: TGCGCCAGCAGCCACCCCGGACTAGCGGGGGCGGGGGGGGAGACCCAGTACTTC.

This clone occurred once. The V call is TRBV3-1 (or the pseudogene TRBV3-2), the J call TRBJ2-7; 11 bases align to TRBD1. With 8 bases clipped from V and 7 bases from J, the junction kept 4 bases outside the gene matches. Germline CDR1 LGHDT, CDR2 YNNKEL (reference sequence). The length of the CDR3 is 12 residues. CDR3 region: CASRDRGNEQYF. Written as DNA, the CDR3 is TGTGCCAGCCGGGACAGGGGGAATGAGCAGTACTTC.

This clone was found many times. J is TRBJ2-7 and V is TRBV7-9; tentative D call: TRBD1 (6 bases). The germline CDR1 and CDR2 sequences are SEHNR and FQNEAQ (reference sequence). There are 15 residues in the CDR3. V dropped 5 bases and J dropped 7 bases, with 21 bases sitting between them. In nucleotides, the CDR3 is TGTGCCAGCAGCCCCTCTACAGGGCCCTGGGGTGAGCAGTACTTC. It translates to CASSPSTGPWGEQYF.

V gene TRBV12-3 or TRBV12-4 combines with J gene TRBJ2-7; D is possibly TRBD1 (6 bases). The CDR3 totals 13 residues. Trimming cost V 3 bases and J 3 bases, with 9 bases left between them. The CDR3, as DNA: TGTGCCAGCAGTTTTATACAGGGCTACGAGCAGTACTTC. Encoded protein: CASSFIQGYEQYF.

The rearrangement joins TRBV7-2 to TRBJ1-3; D is ambiguous. With 3 bases removed from V and 0 bases from J, the gap between germline ends came to 18 bases. The CDR3 extends over 18 amino acids. Germline V gene sequence: CDR1 SGHTA, CDR2 FQGNSA. Here the CDR3 reads CASSFPSGLASSGNTIYF. DNA for the CDR3: TGTGCCAGCAGCTTTCCTTCCGGACTCGCGAGCTCTGGAAACACCATATATTTT.

The chain combines TRBV5-1 with TRBJ1-4; a weak D match, TRBD1 (5 bases). Trimming took 3 bases from V and 8 from J, leaving 11 bases between them. There are 13 residues in the CDR3. CDR1 is SGHRS and CDR2 is YFSETQ in the germline V gene. The CDR3 nucleotides are TGCGCCAGCAGCTCTACGACAGCCGAAAAACTGTTTTTT. Its translation: CASSSTTAEKLFF.

The CDR3 bases are TGTGCCAGCAGTTTCTCGGGGGTCGAGCAGTACTTC. This encodes CASSFSGVEQYF. The chain has TRBV12-3 or TRBV12-4 and TRBJ2-7, with D perhaps matching TRBD2 (6 bases). Trimming stripped 3 bases from V and 6 bases from J, with 9 bases between. The CDR3 is made up of 12 amino acids.

V and J are TRBV3-1 (or the pseudogene TRBV3-2) and TRBJ2-7, with D possibly matching TRBD2 (5 bases). Between the trimmed V and J ends, which lost 1 base and 2 bases, there was a span of 12 bases. Germline V lookup: CDR1 LGHDT, CDR2 YNNKEL (reference sequence). The CDR3 contains 15 residues. The CDR3 sequence is CASSQGRGPPYEQYF. The CDR3 DNA reads as TGTGCCAGCAGCCAAGGAAGAGGGCCCCCCTACGAGCAGTACTTC.

This clone showed up just once. The chain is built from TRBV11-2 and TRBJ1-4; 8 bases align to TRBD1. After removal of 6 bases from V and 8 bases from J, the junction contained 8 bases not matched to a gene. Germline values: CDR1 SGHAT, CDR2 FQNNGV. The CDR3 totals 14 residues. DNA of the CDR3: TGTGCCAGCAGGCGCTTTACAGGGGGGGAAAAACTGTTTTTT. Its protein product is CASRRFTGGEKLFF. Together with reference TRBV11-2 and TRBJ1-4, the CDR3 gives the full variable domain: EAGVAQSPRYKIIEKRQSVAFWCNPISGHATLYWYQQILGQGPKLLIQFQNNGVVDDSQLPKDRFSAERLKGVDSTLKIQPAKLEDSAVYLCASRRFTGGEKLFFGSGTQLSVL.

The V gene is TRBV10-3, the J gene TRBJ2-1; 10 bases are shared with TRBD2. V trimming: 8 bases; J trimming: 6 bases; junction bases outside the gene matches: 16. The CDR3 covers 17 residues. The germline CDR1 and CDR2 sequences are ENHRY and SYGVKD. CDR3 nucleotide sequence: TGTGCCATCCCCAATGGTCGAGCGGGAGGGCCGAGCAATGAGCAGTTCTTC. Protein: CAIPNGRAGGPSNEQFF.